This TCR beta chain was identified during a study of molecular identifiers for immune sequencing clone quantification (dated by TCRdb to the late 2010s). With regard to the full study: For a replicate experiment, the RNA from either 20,000 or 100,000 naive CD8 T cells was divided into five aliquots, and four of those aliquots went on to sequencing. This methods study used CD8 T cells to benchmark TCR RNA copy counting and molecular-identifier clustering-based TCR repertoire sequencing (MIDCIRS).

The paper as a whole reports these results and caveats: Spiked-in Jurkat TCR RNA (10 copies' worth), which is not part of the donor repertoire, was contained in the naive libraries. Even against a background of around 950,000 naive CD8 T cells, spiked-in Jurkat TCR RNA amounting to a single cell's worth was reported to be detectable. When barcode sub-clustering was omitted, TCR diversity was inflated by chimeric consensus sequences, with chimeras reaching as high as 47%. Identical TCR molecules sharing a barcode could cause highly expanded clone sizes to be underestimated. In CMV-specific effector cells, clones with more than 20 RNA copies contained over 99% of molecules, whereas in naive cells such clones contained under 1% of molecules. Around 2.8 recovered TCR RNA copies per cell were obtained by modeling, versus about 9.7 by digital PCR, implying a capture efficiency of 30% to 35%.

Libraries of naive CD8 T cells were built from anywhere between about 19,000 and 1,000,000 sorted cells, with 10%, 30% or 50% of the purified RNA used. Naive CD8 T cells, defined as CD8+CD4-CCR7+CD45RA+, were FACS-sorted into RLT Plus buffer on a BD FACSAria II. To test detection sensitivity, Jurkat RNA equal to 10 or so TCR copies was added to samples of about 19,000-1,100,000 naive CD8 T cells. CD8 T cells were enriched with RosetteSep CD8+ T Cell Enrichment Cocktail and Ficoll-Paque, followed by ACK red cell lysis. Comment on this clonotype: Its antigen target is currently unknown. Per-base qualities were not stored, and no clone one base away is much larger.

The germline V gene gives CDR1 as KGHSH and CDR2 as LQKENI. The germline ends are 10 bases apart after V is trimmed by 4 bases and J by 1 base. Measured from the cysteine to the phenylalanine, the CDR3 is 14 residues long. Of all the DNA, just the CDR3 is kept, 42 bases in frame from base 1. The library was obtained by PCR. TCRdb shows the sequencer as Illumina HiSeq 4000. Bulk TCR libraries were made following a previously described method, with the TCR primers given in Table S5. Total RNA was purified with the Qiagen AllPrep DNA/RNA kit. Before analysis, reads from multiple sequencing runs of the same library were pooled. Per the authors' processing: Reads were retained only if an exact TCR constant sequence was present, and the retained reads were trimmed to 150 nt and grouped according to their 12-nt molecular barcodes. Reads inside each barcode group were sub-clustered using a 15% Levenshtein threshold, and a quality-weighted consensus sequence was constructed for each RNA molecule. Non-functional sequences were excluded, and lower-count sequences lying one edit away from another sequence were also excluded. Barcode sub-clusters with fewer than 20% of the maximum read count were removed, based on fitting two negative binomial distributions. TCRdb cleaned the public reads at Q25 with fastp, built clones with MiXCR and kept in-frame beta chains. Entries that share a CDR3 protein sequence are merged under the most common genes and DNA. These V and J calls rely on TCRdb rather than the paper's analysis. The sample records around 460,000 distinct CDR3 sequences, over 20% of which are singletons. The ten top clones hold around 0.86% of the sample.

This chain is built from TRBV18 and TRBJ2-5; tentative D gene TRBD1, with 5 bases matching. The sequence derives from a human donor in good health. Some libraries in this study had Jurkat cell RNA spiked in. Sample: naive CD8+ T cells from blood, with Jurkat cell RNA spiked in. The sample's cell subset or site label is to be understood as: FACS-sorted CD8+CD4-CCR7+CD45RA+ naive T cells. Here the CDR3 is given as CASSQDTTQETQYF. The DNA reads as follows: TGTGCCAGCTCACAGGACACAACCCAAGAGACCCAGTACTTC.